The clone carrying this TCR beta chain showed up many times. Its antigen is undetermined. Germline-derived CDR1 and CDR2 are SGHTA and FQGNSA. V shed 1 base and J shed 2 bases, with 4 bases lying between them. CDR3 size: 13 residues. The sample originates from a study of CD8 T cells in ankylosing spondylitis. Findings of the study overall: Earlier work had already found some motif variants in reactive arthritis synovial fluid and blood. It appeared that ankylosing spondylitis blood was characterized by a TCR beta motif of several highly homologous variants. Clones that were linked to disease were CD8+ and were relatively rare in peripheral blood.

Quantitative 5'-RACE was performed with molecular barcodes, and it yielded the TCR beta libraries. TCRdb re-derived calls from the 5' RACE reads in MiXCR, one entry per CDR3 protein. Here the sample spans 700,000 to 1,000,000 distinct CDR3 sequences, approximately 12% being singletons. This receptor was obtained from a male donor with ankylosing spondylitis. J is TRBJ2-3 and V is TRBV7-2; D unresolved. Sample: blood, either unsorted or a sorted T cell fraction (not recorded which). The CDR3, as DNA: TGTGCCAGCAGCTTAGATACCACAGATACGCAGTATTTT. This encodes CASSLDTTDTQYF.